This T cell receptor (beta chain) was sequenced in a study of siplizumab effects on memory and regulatory T cells. Study outcomes and limitations: The authors did not confirm suppressive function in proliferating Tregs from siplizumab cultures. Reactions containing siplizumab showed mappable alloreactive CD4+ clones averaging approximately 70% Treg-derived, versus roughly 25% in controls. Apparently more diverse than memory cells, naive T cells also seemed major alloresponse contributors.

Comment on this clone: The antigen is unknown.

CDR1 and CDR2 from the germline V gene are SGHNT and YYREEE (reference sequence). The V and J ends lost 1 base and 5 bases respectively, with 6 bases between them. The length of the CDR3 is 12 residues. Sequenced by immunoSEQ multiplex PCR; TCRdb stores in-frame clones only, minus some. The repertoire holds 99,000 or so clones, with 93% as singletons. The genes are TRBV5-4 and TRBJ1-1; D is ambiguous. The specimen sequenced was Tregs sorted from blood. This TCR derives from a human donor in good health. The CDR3 is CASSLKGTEAFF. In DNA, the CDR3 is TGTGCCAGCAGCTTGAAGGGAACTGAAGCTTTCTTT.